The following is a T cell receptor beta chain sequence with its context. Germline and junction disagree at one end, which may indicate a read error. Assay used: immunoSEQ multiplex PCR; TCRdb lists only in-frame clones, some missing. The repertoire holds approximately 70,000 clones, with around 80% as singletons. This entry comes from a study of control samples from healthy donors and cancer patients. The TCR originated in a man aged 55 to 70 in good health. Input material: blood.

The CDR3 here is CASSLPRVRDRKAF. The CDR3 nucleotides are TGTGCCAGCAGTTTACCCAGGGTCCGAGACAGAAAAGCCTTC. The chain employs TRBV28 and TRBJ2-7, with a weak D call TRBD1 (5 bases). The germline V gene encodes CDR1 MDHEN and CDR2 SYDVKM. The CDR3 has 14 residues.